The entry below gives a single TCR beta chain sequence along with its context. Antigen: not known. The data originate from a study of a mutant IDH1 vaccine in newly diagnosed glioma. The data were produced by immunoSEQ multiplex PCR, yet TCRdb's version contains in-frame clones alone and is incomplete. The sample shows 75,000 to 80,000 clones, approximately 85% of them seen only once. Time point indicated: week 23, last vaccination. Topical imiquimod accompanied each vaccine dose, which consisted of 300 ug of mutant IDH1 20-mer peptide. Patients carried new grade 3 or 4 IDH1-mutant astrocytomas lacking nuclear ATRX. The CDR3 runs to 10 residues. V dropped 5 bases and J dropped 12 bases, with 11 bases sitting between them. Germline V CDR1 and CDR2: DFQATT, SNEGSKA (reference sequence).

Sequences were derived from PBMCs, sampled from a glioma patient whose treatment included an IDH1 peptide vaccine. The chain is built from TRBV20-1 and TRBJ2-1; D possibly corresponds to TRBD2 (5 bases). This clonotype originated in a woman in her 50s with glioma. The CDR3 loop reads CSAGPGRQFF. CDR3 DNA: TGCAGTGCTGGCCCGGGGAGGCAGTTCTTC.